The 10 T cell receptor beta chains below all came from one sample that was sequenced in a study of T cells after yellow fever vaccination. Using its own MiXCR run on the 5' RACE reads, TCRdb lists one record per CDR3 protein. The table lists under 600,000 distinct CDR3 sequences, roughly 14% of them singletons, with over 11% in the top ten. The specimen comprised PBMCs, sampled on the day of the yellow fever booster vaccination. These receptors all come from a man aged 25 to 40 who received the YFV17D yellow fever vaccine.

The J gene is TRBJ2-5, the V gene TRBV7-9; a possible D gene is TRBD1 (7 bases). The CDR3 consists of 15 residues. Trimming removed 0 bases from V and 1 base from J, with 9 bases in between. The germline gives CDR1 SEHNR, CDR2 FQNEAQ (reference sequence). This CDR3 reads CASSLAQGGQETQYF. CDR3 nucleotide sequence: TGTGCCAGCAGCTTAGCCCAGGGGGGCCAAGAGACCCAGTACTTC.

J is TRBJ2-3 and V is TRBV29-1; D ambiguous. CDR3 length equals 14 residues. V dropped 4 bases and J dropped 4 bases, with 15 bases sitting between them. CDR1 SQVTM and CDR2 ANQGSEA come from the germline V gene. The CDR3 DNA is TGCAGCGTTGTGAGTCCTGAGAGATCAGATACGCAGTATTTT. Translation gives CSVVSPERSDTQYF.

V usage is TRBV6-5 and J usage is TRBJ2-7, with TRBD1 matching over 7 bases. Germline V gene lookup returns CDR1 MNHEY and CDR2 SVGAGI. V shed 7 bases and J 5 bases; nucleotides not matched to a gene: 11. CDR3 size: 14 residues. In DNA, the CDR3 is TGTGCCAGCAAGGCCGGGACAGCTAATAACGAGCAGTACTTC. As protein: CASKAGTANNEQYF.

Of note for this clonotype: At one boundary the junction diverges from the germline segment, which might be a read error. The chain links TRBV20-1 to TRBJ2-3, with D unclear. CDR1 DFQATT and CDR2 SNEGSKA come from the germline V gene (reference sequence). The CDR3 runs 16 residues. CDR3 coding DNA: TGCTGTGCTAGAGAGAGGATAGGGCTTAAATTGGATACGCAGTATTTT. Translating it yields CCARERIGLKLDTQYF.

In its sample, this clonotype was seen a few times. The chain has TRBV5-4 and TRBJ2-1; TRBD1 might be the D (6 bases). The CDR3 has 13 residues. V gave up 4 bases and J gave up 6 bases, with 11 bases separating them. The germline V gene has CDR1 SGHNT and CDR2 YYREEE (reference sequence). CDR3: CASSQTGRNEQFF. CDR3 sequence (DNA): TGTGCCAGCAGCCAGACAGGCCGCAATGAGCAGTTCTTC.

J is TRBJ2-1 and V is TRBV29-1, with D uncertain. Germline V gene sequence: CDR1 SQVTM, CDR2 ANQGSEA. With 4 bases removed from V and 4 bases from J, the gap between germline ends came to 5 bases. This CDR3 spans 11 amino acids. The CDR3, as DNA: TGCAGCGTTGCCATTTACAATGAGCAGTTCTTC. Protein: CSVAIYNEQFF.

V gene TRBV29-1 combines with J gene TRBJ2-7, with TRBD1 matching over 7 bases. Germline loops: CDR1 SQVTM, CDR2 ANQGSEA. Unmatched junction bases numbered 6, after V lost 1 base and J lost 0 bases. This CDR3 spans 15 amino acids. CDR3 nucleotides: TGCAGCGTTGAAGGTGACAGGGAGAGCTCCTACGAGCAGTACTTC. This gives the protein CSVEGDRESSYEQYF.

The V call is TRBV20-1, the J call TRBJ2-3; 7 bases fit TRBD1. CDR3 length: 13 residues. The trim removed 5 bases at V and 5 bases at J, leaving 7 bases unmatched. Germline lookup yields CDR1 DFQATT and CDR2 SNEGSKA (reference sequence). CDR3 coding DNA: TGCAGTGCTCCGAAGACAGGGCGAGATACGCAGTATTTT. It encodes CSAPKTGRDTQYF.

This clonotype was found a few times. CDR3 loop: CASSPRLYYNEQFF. DNA for the CDR3: TGTGCCAGCAGCCCGAGACTCTACTACAATGAGCAGTTCTTC. The chain joins TRBV7-2 to TRBJ2-1; D gene uncertain. Trimming removed 5 bases from V and 3 bases from J, with 11 bases in between. Germline V CDR1 and CDR2: SGHTA, FQGNSA. CDR3 length: 14 amino acids.

The chain recombines TRBV19 with TRBJ2-1; 8 nucleotides line up with TRBD1. V dropped 7 bases and J dropped 3; count of bases not matched to a gene: 5. The CDR3 has 14 residues. CDR1 is LNHDA, CDR2 SQIVND, per germline (reference sequence). The CDR3 DNA reads as TGTGCCAGTACTGAGACAGGGGACTACAATGAGCAGTTCTTC. It specifies CASTETGDYNEQFF.